Sequencing of this T cell receptor beta chain was carried out in a study of CD8 T cells in ankylosing spondylitis. This CDR3 has 15 residues. The V end lost 4 bases, the J end lost 2 bases, and 14 bases lay between the germline ends. The germline V gene has CDR1 SGDLS and CDR2 YYNGEE. Via MiXCR, TCRdb re-called the 5' RACE reads, giving one row per CDR3 protein. The repertoire has about 300,000 distinct CDR3 sequences, 11% of them found once; the top ten carry 9.1%. This clonotype was observed a few times. Sequencing input: blood, either unsorted or a sorted T cell fraction (not recorded which). This clonotype was sampled from a female donor with ankylosing spondylitis or in good health (not recorded which). The chain recombines TRBV9 with TRBJ2-3, with unresolved D. The CDR3 here is CASSPADGLTDTQYF. CDR3 DNA: TGTGCCAGCAGCCCCGCAGATGGCCTCACAGATACGCAGTATTTT.